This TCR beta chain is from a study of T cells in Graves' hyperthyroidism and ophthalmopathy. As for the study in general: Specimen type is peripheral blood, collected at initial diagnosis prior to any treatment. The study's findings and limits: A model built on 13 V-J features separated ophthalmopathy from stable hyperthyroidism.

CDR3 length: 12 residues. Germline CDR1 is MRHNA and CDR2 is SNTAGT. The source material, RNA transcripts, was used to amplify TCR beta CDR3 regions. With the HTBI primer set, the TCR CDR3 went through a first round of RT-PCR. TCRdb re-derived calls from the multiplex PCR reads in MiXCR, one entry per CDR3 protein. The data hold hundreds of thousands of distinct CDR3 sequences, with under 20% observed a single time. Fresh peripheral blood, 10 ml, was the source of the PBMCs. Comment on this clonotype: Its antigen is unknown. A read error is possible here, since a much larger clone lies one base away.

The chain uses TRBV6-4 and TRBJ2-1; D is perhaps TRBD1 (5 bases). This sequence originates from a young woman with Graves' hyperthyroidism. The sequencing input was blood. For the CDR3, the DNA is TGTGCCAGCAGTTTCAGGGAAAATGGGCAGTTCTTC. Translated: CASSFRENGQFF.